The T cell receptor (beta chain) under discussion was sequenced for a study of blood T cell repertoires in COVID-19. About the research overall: Sites in the United States, Italy and Spain provided acute and convalescent COVID-19 samples. The analysed material was cDNA or gDNA that came from T cells, B-cell-depleted T cells, or PBMCs.

Methods used by the authors: Estimation of nucleated cell counts was performed using reference gene primer amplification. Clones were sequenced by immunoSEQ multiplex PCR, and TCRdb holds only the in-frame ones, with some missing. V, J and clone size are taken as reported in that table, and D and trimming were inferred from the DNA itself. This sample has approximately 130,000 clones; approximately 83% occur once, and the top ten carry about 18%. Germline CDR1 is MNHEY and CDR2 is SMNVEV (reference sequence). Trimming took 6 bases from V and 7 from J; bases not matched to a gene: 5. This CDR3 comprises 13 residues.

This rearrangement joins TRBV27 to TRBJ2-1, with TRBD1 matching 8 bases. The specimen sequenced was peripheral blood. The sequence was collected from a woman aged 45-65 years who had recovered from COVID-19. The CDR3 loop is CASRANRGNEQFF. The CDR3 nucleotides are TGTGCCAGCAGGGCCAACAGGGGGAATGAGCAGTTCTTC.